This T cell receptor (beta chain) derives from a study of T-cell reconstitution after alpha-beta-depleted transplantation in children. Per germline, CDR1 SEHNR and CDR2 FQNEAQ (reference sequence). CDR3 size: 13 residues. Trimming cost V 4 bases and J 4 bases; bases outside gene matches: 3. This sample's TCRbeta library carried unique molecular identifier barcodes. TCRdb called the PCR reads again in MiXCR, with one record for every CDR3 protein. The data contain some 590,000 distinct CDR3 sequences, under 12% of them singletons. The sample consisted of PBMCs from the stem cell graft donor, taken from the stem cell graft. The chain uses TRBV7-9 and TRBJ2-7; 8 bases align to TRBD1. The sequence was obtained from a human donor who donated a stem cell graft to a child with acute myeloid leukemia. The CDR3 bases are TGTGCCAGCAGCTGGCAGGGGGCGTACGAGCAGTACTTC. Encoded protein: CASSWQGAYEQYF. The full variable domain, in which reference TRBV7-9 and TRBJ2-7 provide the parts outside the CDR3, is DTGVSQNPRHKITKRGQNVTFRCDPISEHNRLYWYRQTLGQGPEFLTYFQNEAQLEKSRLLSDRFSAERPKGSFSTLEIQRTEQGDSAMYLCASSWQGAYEQYFGPGTRLTVT.